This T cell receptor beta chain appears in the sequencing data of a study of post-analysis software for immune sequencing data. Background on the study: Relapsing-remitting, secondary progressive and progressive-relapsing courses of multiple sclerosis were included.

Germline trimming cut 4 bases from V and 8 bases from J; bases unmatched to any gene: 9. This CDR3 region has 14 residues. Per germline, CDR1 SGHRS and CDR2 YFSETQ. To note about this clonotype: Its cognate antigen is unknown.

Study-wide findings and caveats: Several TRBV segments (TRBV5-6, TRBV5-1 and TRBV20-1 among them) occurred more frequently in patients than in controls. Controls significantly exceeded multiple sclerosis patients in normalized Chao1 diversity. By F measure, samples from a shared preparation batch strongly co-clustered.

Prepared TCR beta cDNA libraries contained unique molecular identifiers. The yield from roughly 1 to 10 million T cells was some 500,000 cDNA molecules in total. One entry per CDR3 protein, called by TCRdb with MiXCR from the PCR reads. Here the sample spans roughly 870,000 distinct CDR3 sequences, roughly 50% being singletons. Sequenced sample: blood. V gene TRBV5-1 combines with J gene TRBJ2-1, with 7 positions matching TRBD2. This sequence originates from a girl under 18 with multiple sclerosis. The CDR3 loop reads CASSLADPMYEQFF. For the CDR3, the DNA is TGCGCCAGCAGCCTAGCGGACCCCATGTATGAGCAGTTCTTC.